The entry below describes one T cell receptor (beta chain). No antigen is known for it. The record originates from a study of cytomegalovirus exposure and HLA in healthy donors. Study-wide findings and caveats: An analysis was carried out at a later point. It showed that HLA-associated TCR beta chains were more clonally expanded than equally common non-associated chains.

It was with 60 Vbeta and 13 Jbeta primers that the PCR ran. Only in-frame clones appear in the TCRdb table, and some are missing; sequencing was by immunoSEQ multiplex PCR. The table lists some 170,000 clones, about 72% of them singletons. This CDR3 has 23 amino acids. CDR1 and CDR2 (germline): SGHDN, FVKESK. The J segment lost 6 bases and the V segment lost 1 base, leaving 22 bases of the junction unmatched. The clonotype was recovered from a man aged 60-69 years in good health and CMV-seronegative. The chain has TRBV14 and TRBJ2-3, with 16 bases lining up with TRBD2. Sequencing was carried out using PBMCs. Here the CDR3 reads CASSQGERGLFGTSGGEGDTQYF. CDR3 DNA: TGTGCCAGCAGCCAAGGGGAAAGGGGTCTTTTCGGGACTAGCGGGGGGGAGGGGGATACGCAGTATTTT.